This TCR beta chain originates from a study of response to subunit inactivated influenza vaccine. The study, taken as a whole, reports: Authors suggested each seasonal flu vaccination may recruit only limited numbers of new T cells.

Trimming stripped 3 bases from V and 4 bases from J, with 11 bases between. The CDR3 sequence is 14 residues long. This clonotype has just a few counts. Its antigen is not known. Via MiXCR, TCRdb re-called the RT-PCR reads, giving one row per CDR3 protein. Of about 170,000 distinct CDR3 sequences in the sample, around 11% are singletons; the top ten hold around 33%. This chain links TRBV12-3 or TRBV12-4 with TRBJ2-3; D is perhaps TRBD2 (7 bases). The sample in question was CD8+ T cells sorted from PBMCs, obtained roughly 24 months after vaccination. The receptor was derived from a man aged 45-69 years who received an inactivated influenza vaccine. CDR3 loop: CASSFGGAADTQYF. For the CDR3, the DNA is TGTGCCAGCAGTTTTGGGGGGGCGGCAGATACGCAGTATTTT.